This T cell receptor beta chain was documented in a study of sequential checkpoint blockade in melanoma. Study-level information: Twenty-two patients had tumor biopsies before treatment and at week 13.

The repertoire was sequenced with immunoSEQ multiplex PCR; TCRdb's copy has only in-frame clones and lacks some. This table holds 9,000 to 9,500 clones, about 25% found once. Whole-study results and caveats: Tumor T-cell fraction and clonality correlated with PD-L1 and CD8+ counts.

Per the germline V gene, CDR1 is MNHGY and CDR2 is SAAAGT. The CDR3 sequence is 16 residues long. Trimming at V came to 5 bases and at J to 1 base, leaving 11 bases not matched to a gene. This sample's treatment: randomized to nivolumab then ipilimumab (arm A) or the reverse (arm B). As to this clone: The antigen remains unidentified.

The V and J genes are TRBV6-8 and TRBJ2-7, with 7 bases matching TRBD1. The sample was tumor tissue (inferred from file names), taken from a patient given nivolumab and ipilimumab in sequence. This receptor was obtained from a human donor with melanoma. Here the CDR3 reads CASSDRDSRTSYEQYF. DNA of the CDR3: TGTGCCAGCAGTGACCGGGACAGTCGAACGTCCTACGAGCAGTACTTC.